The next 6 T cell receptor beta chains were all read from a single sample in a study of T-cell reconstitution after alpha-beta-depleted transplantation in children. Unique molecular identifiers featured in how the TCRbeta library was prepared. TCRdb passed the PCR reads through MiXCR, listing each CDR3 protein once. The repertoire holds about 400,000 distinct CDR3 sequences, with roughly 21% as singletons. Sequenced material: PBMCs from the stem cell graft donor, taken from the stem cell graft. Source of these receptors: a human donor who donated a stem cell graft to a child with acute myeloid leukemia.

A few counts support this clonotype. The V call is TRBV12-3 or TRBV12-4, the J call TRBJ2-1; possible D gene TRBD2, 6 bases. Trimming removed 7 bases from V and 9 bases from J, with 19 bases in between. The CDR3 length is 14 residues. The CDR3 loop reads CASTLGSVWGEQFF. The CDR3 DNA is TGTGCCAGCACCCTCGGGAGCGTTTGGGGTGAGCAGTTCTTC.

This clonotype was seen only a few times. This CDR3 reads CASSEGQPYGYTF. Here the CDR3 DNA reads TGCGCCAGCAGCGAGGGACAGCCCTATGGCTACACCTTC. The chain combines TRBV5-1 with TRBJ1-2; 7 bases fit TRBD1. Germline V gene sequence: CDR1 SGHRS, CDR2 YFSETQ. This CDR3 spans 13 amino acids. With 4 bases clipped from V and 4 bases from J, the junction kept 4 bases outside the gene matches.

This clonotype was seen many times. The chain joins TRBV20-1 to TRBJ2-7; 11 bases line up with TRBD2. After removal of 5 bases from V and 3 bases from J, the junction contained 12 bases not matched to a gene. The CDR3 sequence is 16 residues long. Germline V gives CDR1 DFQATT, CDR2 SNEGSKA (reference sequence). This CDR3 is CSAATPGTSGDYEQYF. Written as DNA, the CDR3 is TGCAGTGCTGCAACCCCCGGGACTAGCGGAGACTACGAGCAGTACTTC.

This clonotype was observed a few times. The chain carries TRBV20-1 and TRBJ2-7; D is possibly TRBD1 (6 bases). There are 15 residues in the CDR3. The germline V gene encodes CDR1 DFQATT and CDR2 SNEGSKA (reference sequence). V was pared by 5 bases and J by 3 bases, with 20 bases between. CDR3 in DNA: TGCAGTGCTGGCGGCCCGGGGACACGGAGCTACGAGCAGTACTTC. Translating it yields CSAGGPGTRSYEQYF.

This clonotype was counted a few times. This sequence joins TRBV12-3 or TRBV12-4 and TRBJ2-4; no clear D gene. V dropped 1 base and J dropped 0 bases, with 7 bases sitting between them. This CDR3 is built from 15 residues. The CDR3 is CASSLGSIAKNIQYF. DNA for the CDR3: TGTGCCAGCAGTTTAGGGTCTATAGCCAAAAACATTCAGTACTTC.

The CDR3 DNA sequence: TGTGCCATCACCGGGACTAGCGGAATCTACAATGAGCAGTTCTTC. Translated: CAITGTSGIYNEQFF. The gene calls are TRBV10-3 and TRBJ2-1, with 11 positions matching TRBD2. This CDR3 region has 15 residues. Germline V gene sequence: CDR1 ENHRY, CDR2 SYGVKD. Germline trimming cut 7 bases from V and 3 bases from J; bases unmatched to any gene: 5.